Each of the 5 T cell receptor beta chains below was sequenced from the same sample in a study of T cells after yellow fever vaccination. TCRdb analysed the 5' RACE reads with MiXCR anew, one entry per CDR3 protein. The table includes over 35,000 distinct CDR3 sequences, 5.5% to 7.5% detected once. The sequenced sample was PBMCs, either bulk or a sorted T-cell subset (CD4+, CD8+, memory, or dextramer-sorted; not recorded which), obtained 45 days after the yellow fever booster vaccination. These receptors all stem from a man between 25 and 39 years old who received the YFV17D yellow fever vaccine.

This clonotype was seen repeatedly, ten times or more. This rearrangement joins TRBV15 to TRBJ2-1; 7 bases agree with TRBD2. CDR3 length: 18 residues. The J segment lost 2 bases and the V segment lost 1 base, leaving 11 bases of the junction unmatched. Germline V gives CDR1 LNHNV, CDR2 YYDKDF (reference sequence). CDR3 sequence (DNA): TGTGCCACCAGCAGAGCGGAGAACGGGAGGTCCCCCTACAATGAGCAGTTCTTC. This codes for CATSRAENGRSPYNEQFF.

In its sample, this clonotype was seen many times. The chain uses TRBV29-1 and TRBJ2-5; the D gene could be TRBD1 or TRBD2 (5 bases each). Germline assignment: CDR1 SQVTM and CDR2 ANQGSEA. Between the trimmed V and J ends, which lost 7 bases and 5 bases, there was a span of 14 bases. The CDR3 has 12 amino acids. CDR3 amino acids: CSAERGFETQYF. DNA for the CDR3: TGCAGCGCAGAACGGGGCTTTGAGACCCAGTACTTC.

In this sample, this clonotype turned up many times. V and J are TRBV19 and TRBJ2-7; D possibly corresponds to TRBD1 (5 bases). V was clipped by 3 bases and J by 5 bases, with 14 bases between them. Germline V lookup: CDR1 LNHDA, CDR2 SQIVND (reference sequence). The CDR3 totals 14 residues. CDR3 nucleotide sequence: TGTGCCAGTAGTATTTCAGGGCAAAGGAACGAGCAGTACTTC. Its translation is CASSISGQRNEQYF.

This clonotype was counted at least ten times. The gene calls are TRBV12-3 or TRBV12-4 and TRBJ2-2; D not certain. The CDR3 consists of 12 residues. Trimming shortened V by 7 bases and J by 4 bases, and 7 bases separated the two germline ends. The CDR3 is CASNWGTGELFF. CDR3 in DNA: TGTGCCAGCAACTGGGGCACCGGGGAGCTGTTTTTT.

On this clonotype: A much more abundant neighbour one base away suggests this may be a read error. The chain carries TRBV28 and TRBJ2-7, with a tentative D call TRBD2 (6 bases). Trimming took 5 bases from V and 7 from J, leaving 12 bases between them. From germline, CDR1 is MDHEN and CDR2 SYDVKM. The CDR3 runs to 12 residues. The CDR3 region has the DNA TGTGCCAGCAGTACCCAGACTAGGGAGCAGTACTTC. Its translation: CASSTQTREQYF. Based on the CDR3 plus reference TRBV28 and TRBJ2-7, the full variable domain is DVKVTQSSRYLVKRTGEKVFLECVQDMDHENMFWYRQDPGLGLRLIYFSYDVKMKEKGDIPEGYSVSREKKERFSLILESASTNQTSMYLCASSTQTREQYFGPGTRLTVT.